The 9 T cell receptor beta chains below were found in one sample sequenced in a study of molecular identifiers for immune sequencing clone quantification. MiXCR, run by TCRdb on the PCR reads, gives a single entry per CDR3 protein. In the table there are fewer than 350,000 distinct CDR3 sequences, about 23% of which are singletons. Source material: naive CD8+ T cells from blood, with Jurkat cell RNA spiked in. The subset denotes: FACS-sorted CD8+CD4-CCR7+CD45RA+ naive T cells. These receptors were collected from a human donor in good health. Some libraries in this study had Jurkat cell RNA spiked in.

The table lists this clonotype with many counts. V gene TRBV2 combines with J gene TRBJ2-1; D call uncertain. The ends were cut back, 8 bases at V and 0 bases at J, with 11 bases in the middle. The CDR3 spans 14 residues. Germline V gene lookup returns CDR1 SNHLY and CDR2 FYNNEI. CDR3 residues: CASLDLSSYNEQFF. DNA for the CDR3: TGTGCCAGCCTTGACTTGAGCTCCTACAATGAGCAGTTCTTC.

The chain joins TRBV5-4 to TRBJ2-5; D may be TRBD2 (6 bases). Per germline, CDR1 SGHNT and CDR2 YYREEE (reference sequence). This CDR3 region has 16 residues. V lost 4 bases and J 2 bases, leaving 18 bases between the germline ends. The CDR3 DNA reads as TGTGCCAGCAGCCCTGGTGCTAGCGTCTTACAAGAGACCCAGTACTTC. Translated, it gives CASSPGASVLQETQYF.

In this sample, this clonotype turned up many times. The rearrangement uses TRBV12-3 or TRBV12-4 and TRBJ2-3; 9 nucleotides align to TRBD2. V was clipped by 5 bases and J by 3 bases; unmatched bases: 9. The CDR3 is 16 amino acids. The CDR3 DNA reads as TGTGCCAGCAGTATATTCGGACTAGCGCAGACAGATACGCAGTATTTT. It codes for CASSIFGLAQTDTQYF.

This clonotype has just one count. This rearrangement joins TRBV5-1 to TRBJ2-5, with D perhaps assigned TRBD1 or TRBD2 (5 bases each). V was trimmed by 4 bases and J by 4 bases, leaving 14 bases between them. The CDR3 length is 14 residues. Germline assignment: CDR1 SGHRS and CDR2 YFSETQ. The chain's CDR3 is CASSPGTGLETQYF. CDR3 nucleotides: TGCGCCAGCAGCCCCGGGACGGGCTTAGAGACCCAGTACTTC.

There are many counts of this clonotype. CDR3 coding DNA: TGTGCCAGCAGCTGGGGGACAGGGGCCTACGAGCAGTACTTC. It specifies CASSWGTGAYEQYF. The rearrangement links TRBV5-4 to TRBJ2-7, with 10 positions matching TRBD1. The CDR3 is 14 amino acids. CDR1 is SGHNT, CDR2 YYREEE, per germline (reference sequence). J lost 2 bases, V lost 3 bases, and 2 bases had no gene match.

This clonotype appeared many times. This chain connects TRBV7-2 to TRBJ2-3, with TRBD2 matching 10 bases. The V segment lost 5 bases and the J segment 0 bases; nucleotides outside the gene matches: 2. CDR3 size: 15 residues. The germline V gene has CDR1 SGHTA and CDR2 FQGNSA. CDR3 protein: CASSLTSGSTDTQYF. The DNA of the CDR3 is TGTGCCAGCAGCCTGACTAGCGGGAGCACAGATACGCAGTATTTT.

The sample holds a few counts of this clonotype. The rearrangement joins TRBV7-2 to TRBJ1-6; maybe TRBD1 (5 bases). V dropped 8 bases and J dropped 8 bases, with 16 bases sitting between them. Germline lookup yields CDR1 SGHTA and CDR2 FQGNSA. The CDR3 has 14 amino acids. CDR3 sequence reads: CASGDSSGYSPLHF. The DNA of the CDR3 is TGTGCCAGCGGCGACAGCTCCGGTTATTCACCCCTCCACTTT.

V gene TRBV30 combines with J gene TRBJ1-4; D possibly corresponds to TRBD1 (5 bases). The CDR3 contains 13 residues. Trimming left V 2 bases short and J 8 bases short, with 12 bases between. The germline gives CDR1 GTSNPN, CDR2 SVGIG (reference sequence). CDR3 in amino acids: CAWSKGANEKLFF. CDR3 DNA sequence: TGTGCCTGGAGTAAAGGGGCGAACGAAAAACTGTTTTTT. The whole variable domain, filled in from reference TRBV30 and TRBJ1-4, reads SQTIHQWPATLVQPVGSPLSLECTVEGTSNPNLYWYRQAAGRGLQLLFYSVGIGQISSEVPQNLSASRPQDRQFILSSKKLLLSDSGFYLCAWSKGANEKLFFGSGTQLSVL.

The table lists this clonotype with a few counts. V and J are TRBV30 and TRBJ1-2; perhaps TRBD1 as D (5 bases). The CDR3 spans 14 residues. Germline CDR1 GTSNPN, CDR2 SVGIG (reference sequence). V was clipped by 3 bases and J by 3 bases, with 14 bases between them. The CDR3 reads CAWRIGASDYGYTF. The CDR3 DNA reads as TGTGCCTGGAGGATAGGGGCGTCGGACTATGGCTACACCTTC.